These T cell receptor beta chains were read from a single sample in a study of regulatory T cells in long-lasting Graves disease. TCRdb itself ran the multiplex PCR reads through MiXCR, one entry per CDR3 protein. The sample comprises approximately 470,000 distinct CDR3 sequences, about a sixth of which are singletons, and roughly an eighth rests with the top ten. These data are also associated with another study on T cells in Graves' hyperthyroidism and ophthalmopathy.

The specimen comprised peripheral blood mononuclear cells (PBMCs), sampled at new diagnosis, from a patient treated with antithyroid drugs. The receptors shown here come from a man in his forties with Graves disease. The CDR3 runs from the conserved cysteine through the conserved F or W. The D gene is left open where the match is weak. Size is omitted from some rows. Given values are once, few, many or a class for expanded clones.

V gene	J gene	clone size	D gene	CDR3 DNA	CDR3 protein
TRBV5-1	TRBJ2-5	NA	TRBD1	TGTGCCAGCAGCTTGGTTGGAGGACAGGGGCGGTTCGAGACCCAGTACTTC	CASSLVGGQGRFETQYF
TRBV14	TRBJ2-6	NA	NA	TGTGCCAGCAGCCGGCACTCTGGGGCCAACGTCCTGACTTTC	CASSRHSGANVLTF
TRBV7-8	TRBJ2-3	many	NA	TGTGCCAGCAGCTTAGCGCGGGCGTCAGGGACGCAGTATTTT	CASSLARASGTQYF
TRBV9	TRBJ2-3	few	NA	TGTGCCAGCAGCCTGGGGGGGCGCCAGGATACGCAGTATTTT	CASSLGGRQDTQYF
TRBV6-2/TRBV6-3	TRBJ2-5	many	TRBD1	TGTGCCAGCAGTGAACAGGTTGGACAGGCCAAAGAGACCCAGTACTTC	CASSEQVGQAKETQYF
TRBV5-1	TRBJ2-7	many	TRBD2	TGCGCCAGCAGCTTGGCGTCCAGGACTAGTAGGTACGAGCAGTACTTC	CASSLASRTSRYEQYF
TRBV11-1	TRBJ2-5	many	TRBD2	TGTGCCAGCAGCCCAACTAGCGGGAGTGGAGAGACCCAGTACTTC	CASSPTSGSGETQYF
TRBV27	TRBJ1-1	NA	TRBD1	TGTGCCAGCAGGGCGGACAGGGTTGGTAGAGCTTTCTTT	CASRADRVGRAFF
TRBV19	TRBJ2-5	few	TRBD1	TGTGCCAGTAGTAGAGAAGACAGGGGGCGAGAGACCCAGTACTTC	CASSREDRGRETQYF
TRBV29-1	TRBJ2-7	NA	TRBD1	TGCAGCGTTGAAGACCGGGACAGGGCCTACGAGCAGTACTTC	CSVEDRDRAYEQYF
TRBV7-7	TRBJ2-3	NA	TRBD2	TGTGCTAGCAGCGCTTTCTTAGAGGGGGCAGTCAGTAGCGGGAGAGCAGATACGCAGTATTTT	CASSAFLEGAVSSGRADTQYF
TRBV2	TRBJ2-7	many	NA	TGTGCCAGCAGTGATGGGGTCACCTACGAGCAGTACTTC	CASSDGVTYEQYF